This is a list of T cell receptor beta chains from one sample in a study of OX40 agonist ivuxolimab in advanced cancers. Produced via immunoSEQ multiplex PCR; TCRdb's table is partial and in-frame only. This table holds about 32,000 clones, more than 80% found once. The source was CD4+ or CD8+ T cells sorted from blood, collected in a trial of the OX40 agonist ivuxolimab. The receptors originated from an adult with an advanced solid tumor such as melanoma, head and neck, liver or kidney cancer. CDR3s include the opening cysteine and the closing phenylalanine or tryptophan.

v_gene	j_gene	CDR3aa
TRBV6-5	TRBJ2-7	CASSVRVEQYF
TRBV6-1	TRBJ1-2	CASSESRVLDGYTF
TRBV28	TRBJ2-7	CASSFQGFYEQYF
TRBV9	TRBJ1-1	CASSPRQGAMNTEAFF
TRBV19	TRBJ2-3	CATQWGIHTDTQYF
TRBV2	TRBJ2-1	CASSPGQGVVNEQFF
TRBV6-5	TRBJ1-5	CASSKSGQGNQPQHF
TRBV29-1	TRBJ2-7	CSFRSNSYEQYF
TRBV6-1	TRBJ1-5	CAAERDRVGNQPQHF
TRBV14	TRBJ2-3	CASSQAGTGGTDTQYF
TRBV5-6	TRBJ1-1	CAGSFRSGINTEAFF
TRBV6-5	TRBJ1-1	CASCQPREGTEAFF
TRBV28	TRBJ1-2	CASSTSTGGGYGYTF
TRBV7-8	TRBJ1-5	CASSLGGIGGDQPQHF
TRBV7-6	TRBJ2-1	CASSLGALEGEQFF
TRBV11-2	TRBJ2-2	CASRLLLGEGATGELFF
TRBV29-1	TRBJ2-1	CSVEDLGNEQFF
TRBV5-8	TRBJ1-3	CASSSGVHTIYF
TRBV19	TRBJ2-1	CATRSSGGYEQFF
TRBV7-2	TRBJ2-5	CASSLWGLAAQETQYF
TRBV5-1	TRBJ1-4	CASSLGITNEKLFF
TRBV5-5	TRBJ1-3	CASSLVVGTHTIYF
TRBV9	TRBJ2-3	CASGGQVANTDTQYF
TRBV27	TRBJ2-7	CASNLLSGLDEQYF
TRBV30	TRBJ2-5	CVWAVRRGETQYF
TRBV5-6	TRBJ1-1	CASSFTVGFNTEAFF
TRBV5-4	TRBJ2-3	CASSFGTGDTQYF
TRBV19	TRBJ2-1	CASSIDDRSEQFF
TRBV6-5	TRBJ1-6	CASSTTGTGNSPLHF
TRBV19	TRBJ1-1	CASKDMPARAEAFF
TRBV28	TRBJ1-5	CASSLDDRARPQHF
TRBV6-1	TRBJ1-2	CASRDQTGGYGYTF
TRBV6-1	TRBJ2-1	CASSGPGHNEQFF
TRBV28	TRBJ2-7	CASSSEGTGGDEQYF
TRBV28	TRBJ1-2	CASSLANYGYTF
TRBV11-2	TRBJ1-5	CASSQTGGQPQHF
TRBV30	TRBJ2-1	CAGGLQSYNEQFF
TRBV4-1	TRBJ2-5	CASSDAPSGGAVKTQYF
TRBV7-9	TRBJ2-5	CASSRGVSETQYF
TRBV27	TRBJ2-7	CASSLFGSASYEQYF
TRBV29-1	TRBJ2-4	CSVEAMYGRNIQYF
TRBV10-3	TRBJ1-5	CAISGDRANQPQHF
TRBV7-2	TRBJ1-2	CASSPRTNYGYTF
TRBV11-2	.	CASGGQTGYEQYF
TRBV5-1	TRBJ1-2	CASTNRDRGDYGYTF
TRBV7-8	TRBJ2-1	CASSFRGAAYNEQFF
TRBV7-9	TRBJ2-5	CASSSSAGGETQYF
TRBV6-5	TRBJ1-5	CASSRRQGEQPQHF
TRBV7-9	TRBJ1-2	CASSSGTGFYTF